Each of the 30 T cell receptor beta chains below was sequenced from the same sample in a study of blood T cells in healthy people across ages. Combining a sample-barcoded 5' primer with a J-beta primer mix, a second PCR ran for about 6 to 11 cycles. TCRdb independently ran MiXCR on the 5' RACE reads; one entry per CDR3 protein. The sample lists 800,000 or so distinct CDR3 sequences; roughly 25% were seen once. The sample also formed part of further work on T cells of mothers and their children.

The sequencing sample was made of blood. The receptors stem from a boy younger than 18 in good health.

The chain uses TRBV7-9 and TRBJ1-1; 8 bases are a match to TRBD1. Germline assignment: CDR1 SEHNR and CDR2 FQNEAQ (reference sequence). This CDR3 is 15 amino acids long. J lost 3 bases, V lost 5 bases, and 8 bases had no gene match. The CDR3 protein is CASSTIRGRDTEAFF. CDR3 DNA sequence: TGTGCCAGCAGCACAATCAGGGGGCGGGACACTGAAGCTTTCTTT.

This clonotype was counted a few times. The CDR3 coding sequence is TGTGCCAGCAGCGACTGGACAGGGTCCGAAAAACTGTTTTTT. Translated: CASSDWTGSEKLFF. This chain joins TRBV7-9 and TRBJ1-4, with 8 bases that match TRBD1. V shed 5 bases and J 8 bases; nucleotides not matched to a gene: 7. CDR1 is SEHNR and CDR2 is FQNEAQ in the germline V gene (reference sequence). The CDR3 spans 14 residues.

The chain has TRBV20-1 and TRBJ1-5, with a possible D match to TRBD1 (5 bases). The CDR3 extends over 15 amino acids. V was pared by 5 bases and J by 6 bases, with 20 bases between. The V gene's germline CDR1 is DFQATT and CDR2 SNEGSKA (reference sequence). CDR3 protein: CSAPRRDLGGQPQHF. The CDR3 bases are TGCAGTGCTCCCCGCCGGGACCTGGGGGGTCAGCCCCAGCATTTT.

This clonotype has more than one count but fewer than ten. For the CDR3, the DNA is TGTGCCAGCAGTTTTTCCGAAAAACTGAAAGAGACCCAGTACTTC. It encodes CASSFSEKLKETQYF. J is TRBJ2-5 and V is TRBV27; no clear D gene. This CDR3 has 15 amino acids. The germline V gene encodes CDR1 MNHEY and CDR2 SMNVEV (reference sequence). The V gene lost 3 bases and the J gene lost 3 bases, with 14 bases spanning the gap.

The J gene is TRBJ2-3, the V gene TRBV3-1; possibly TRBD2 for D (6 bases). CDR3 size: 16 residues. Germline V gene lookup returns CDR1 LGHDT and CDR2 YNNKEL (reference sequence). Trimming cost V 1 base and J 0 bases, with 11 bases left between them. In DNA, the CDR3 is TGTGCCAGCAGCCAAGCGGTGGGGGGAAGCACAGATACGCAGTATTTT. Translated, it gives CASSQAVGGSTDTQYF.

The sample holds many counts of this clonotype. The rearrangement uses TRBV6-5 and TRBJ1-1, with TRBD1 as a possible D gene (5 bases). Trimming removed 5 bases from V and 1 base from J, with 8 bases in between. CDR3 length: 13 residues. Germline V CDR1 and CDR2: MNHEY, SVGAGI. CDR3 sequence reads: CASSVGQNTEAFF. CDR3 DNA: TGTGCCAGCAGTGTTGGACAGAACACTGAAGCTTTCTTT.

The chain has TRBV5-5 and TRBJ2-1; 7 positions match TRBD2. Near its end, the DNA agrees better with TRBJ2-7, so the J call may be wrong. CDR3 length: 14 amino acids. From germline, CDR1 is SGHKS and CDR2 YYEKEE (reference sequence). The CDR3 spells CASSLWAGEYEQYF. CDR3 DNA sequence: TGTGCCAGCAGCTTGTGGGCGGGAGAGTACGAGCAGTACTTC.

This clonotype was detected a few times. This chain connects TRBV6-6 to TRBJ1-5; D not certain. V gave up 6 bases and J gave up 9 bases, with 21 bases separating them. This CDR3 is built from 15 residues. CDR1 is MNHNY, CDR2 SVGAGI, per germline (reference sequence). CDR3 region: CASSPGSHPGLPQHF. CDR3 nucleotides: TGTGCCAGCAGCCCCGGGTCCCACCCTGGACTGCCCCAGCATTTT.

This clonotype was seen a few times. The CDR3 bases are TGTGCCAGCATGACATTAGGGGGCGGCTATGGCTACACCTTC. Protein: CASMTLGGGYGYTF. This sequence joins TRBV27 and TRBJ1-2, with 7 bases identical to TRBD1. V lost 7 bases to trimming and J lost 4 bases; unmatched junction nucleotides: 9. CDR3 length: 14 amino acids. CDR1 and CDR2 (germline): MNHEY, SMNVEV (reference sequence).

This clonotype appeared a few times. CDR3 loop: CASSLVPGGTQYF. The DNA for the CDR3 is TGTGCCAGCAGCTTAGTTCCCGGTGGGACCCAGTACTTC. V and J are TRBV11-1 and TRBJ2-5; D gene uncertain. V was trimmed by 1 base and J by 7 bases, leaving 10 bases between them. The CDR3 is made up of 13 amino acids. The germline CDR1 and CDR2 sequences are SGHAT and FQDESV (reference sequence).

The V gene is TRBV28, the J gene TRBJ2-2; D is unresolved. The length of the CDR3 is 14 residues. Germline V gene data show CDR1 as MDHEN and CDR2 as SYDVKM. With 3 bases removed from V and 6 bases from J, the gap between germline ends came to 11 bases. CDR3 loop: CASSFLPLAGELFF. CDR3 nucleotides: TGTGCCAGCAGTTTCCTCCCTTTAGCCGGGGAGCTGTTTTTT.

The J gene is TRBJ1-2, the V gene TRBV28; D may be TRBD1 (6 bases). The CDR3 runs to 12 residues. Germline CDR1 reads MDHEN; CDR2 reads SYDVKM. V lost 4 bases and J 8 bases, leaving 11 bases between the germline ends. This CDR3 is CASSSGAAGYTF. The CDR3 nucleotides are TGTGCCAGCAGTTCGGGGGCCGCCGGCTACACCTTC.

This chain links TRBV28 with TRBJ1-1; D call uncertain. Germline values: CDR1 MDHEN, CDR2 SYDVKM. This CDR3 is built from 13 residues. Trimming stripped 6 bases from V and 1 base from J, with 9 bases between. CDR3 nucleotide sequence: TGTGCCAGCAGCGGGCCCCAGAACACTGAAGCTTTCTTT. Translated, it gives CASSGPQNTEAFF.

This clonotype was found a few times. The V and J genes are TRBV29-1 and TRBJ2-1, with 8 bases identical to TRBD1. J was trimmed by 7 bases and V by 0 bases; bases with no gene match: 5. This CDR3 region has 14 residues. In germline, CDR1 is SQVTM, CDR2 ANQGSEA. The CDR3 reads CSVEDRTGQNEQFF. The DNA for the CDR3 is TGCAGCGTTGAAGATCGGACAGGGCAGAATGAGCAGTTCTTC.

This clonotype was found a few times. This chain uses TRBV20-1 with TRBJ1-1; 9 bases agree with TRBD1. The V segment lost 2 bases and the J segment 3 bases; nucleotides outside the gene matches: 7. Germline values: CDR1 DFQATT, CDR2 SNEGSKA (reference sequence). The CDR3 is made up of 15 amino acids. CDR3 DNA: TGCAGTGCTAGATCATTACAGGGGGCGTACACTGAAGCTTTCTTT. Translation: CSARSLQGAYTEAFF.

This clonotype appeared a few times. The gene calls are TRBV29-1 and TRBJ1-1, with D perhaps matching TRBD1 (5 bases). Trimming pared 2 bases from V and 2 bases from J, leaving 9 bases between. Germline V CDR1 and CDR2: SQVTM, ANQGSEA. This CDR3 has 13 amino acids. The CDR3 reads CSVESGGNTEAFF. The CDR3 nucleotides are TGCAGCGTTGAATCCGGGGGTAACACTGAAGCTTTCTTT.

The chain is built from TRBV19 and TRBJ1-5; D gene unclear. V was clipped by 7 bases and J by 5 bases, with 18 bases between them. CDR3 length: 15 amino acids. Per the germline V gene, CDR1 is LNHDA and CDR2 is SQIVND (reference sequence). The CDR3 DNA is TGTGCCAGTATTAGGAACAAACGGTGGGATCAGCCCCAGCATTTT. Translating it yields CASIRNKRWDQPQHF.

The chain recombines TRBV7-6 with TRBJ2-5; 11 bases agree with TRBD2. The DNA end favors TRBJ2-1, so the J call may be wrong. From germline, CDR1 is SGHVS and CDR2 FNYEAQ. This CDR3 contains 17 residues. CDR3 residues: CASSFAPGLADSNEQFF. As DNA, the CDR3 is TGTGCCAGCAGCTTCGCCCCGGGACTAGCGGACAGCAATGAGCAGTTCTTC.

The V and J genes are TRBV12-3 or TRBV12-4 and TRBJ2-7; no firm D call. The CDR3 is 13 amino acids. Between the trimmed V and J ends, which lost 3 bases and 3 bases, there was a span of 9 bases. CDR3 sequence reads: CASSFMTYYEQYF. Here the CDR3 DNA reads TGTGCCAGCAGTTTTATGACCTACTACGAGCAGTACTTC.

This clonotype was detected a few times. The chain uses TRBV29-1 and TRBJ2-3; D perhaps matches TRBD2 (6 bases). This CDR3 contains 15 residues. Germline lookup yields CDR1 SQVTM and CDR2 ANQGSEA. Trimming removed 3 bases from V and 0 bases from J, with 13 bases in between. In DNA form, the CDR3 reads TGCAGCGTTGAGTCGCGGGAATCTAGCACAGATACGCAGTATTTT. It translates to CSVESRESSTDTQYF.

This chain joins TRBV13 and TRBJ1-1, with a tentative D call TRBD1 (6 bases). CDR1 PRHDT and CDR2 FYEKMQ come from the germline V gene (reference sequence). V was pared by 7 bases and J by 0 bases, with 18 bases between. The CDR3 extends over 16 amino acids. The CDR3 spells CASTVGQIQMNTEAFF. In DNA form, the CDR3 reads TGTGCCAGCACCGTCGGACAGATCCAAATGAACACTGAAGCTTTCTTT.

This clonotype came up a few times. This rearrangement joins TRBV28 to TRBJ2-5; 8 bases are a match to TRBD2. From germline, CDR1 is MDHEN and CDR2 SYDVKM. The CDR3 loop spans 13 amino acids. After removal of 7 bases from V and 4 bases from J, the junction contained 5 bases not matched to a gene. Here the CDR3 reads CASIATSGETQYF. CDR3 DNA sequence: TGTGCCAGCATCGCTACTAGCGGAGAGACCCAGTACTTC.

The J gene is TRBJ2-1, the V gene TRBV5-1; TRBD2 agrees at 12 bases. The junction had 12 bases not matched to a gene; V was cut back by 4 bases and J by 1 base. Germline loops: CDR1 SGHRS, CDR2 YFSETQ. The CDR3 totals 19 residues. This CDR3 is CASSPGLAGLLRSYNEQFF. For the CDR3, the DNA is TGCGCCAGCAGCCCGGGACTAGCGGGTTTGCTTCGGTCCTACAATGAGCAGTTCTTC.

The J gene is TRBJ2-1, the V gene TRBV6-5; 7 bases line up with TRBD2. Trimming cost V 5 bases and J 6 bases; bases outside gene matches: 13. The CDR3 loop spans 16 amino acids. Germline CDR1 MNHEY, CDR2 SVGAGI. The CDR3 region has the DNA TGTGCCAGCAGTCGCCCAACTAGCGCGGGCGGCAATGAGCAGTTCTTC. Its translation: CASSRPTSAGGNEQFF.

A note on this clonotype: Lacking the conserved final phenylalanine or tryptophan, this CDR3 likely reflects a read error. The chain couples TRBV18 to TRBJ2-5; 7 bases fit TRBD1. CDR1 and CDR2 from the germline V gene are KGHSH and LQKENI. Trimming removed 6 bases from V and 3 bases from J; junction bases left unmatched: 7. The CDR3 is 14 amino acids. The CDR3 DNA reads TGTGCCAGCTCGCCAGGGGGAATAAAAGAGACCCAGTACCTC. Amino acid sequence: CASSPGGIKETQYL.

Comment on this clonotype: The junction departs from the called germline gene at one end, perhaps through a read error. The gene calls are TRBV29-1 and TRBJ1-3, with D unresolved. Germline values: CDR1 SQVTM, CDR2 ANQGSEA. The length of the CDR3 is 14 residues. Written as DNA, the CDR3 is TGCAGCGTTGCGGACTTAAGCTCTGGAAACACCATATGTTTT. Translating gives CSVADLSSGNTICF.

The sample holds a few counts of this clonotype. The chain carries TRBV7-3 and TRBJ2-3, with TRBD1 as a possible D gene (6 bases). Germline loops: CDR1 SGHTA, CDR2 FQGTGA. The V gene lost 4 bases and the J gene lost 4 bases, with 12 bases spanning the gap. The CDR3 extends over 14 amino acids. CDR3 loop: CASSSGPGADTQYF. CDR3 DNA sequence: TGTGCCAGCAGCTCAGGACCAGGGGCAGATACGCAGTATTTT.

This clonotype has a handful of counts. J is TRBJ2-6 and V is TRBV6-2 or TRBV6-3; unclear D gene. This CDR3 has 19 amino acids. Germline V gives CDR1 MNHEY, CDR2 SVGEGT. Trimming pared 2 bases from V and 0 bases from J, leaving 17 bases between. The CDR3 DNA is TGTGCCAGCAGTTACCGGCAAAAGGGTGCTGACTCTGGGGCCAACGTCCTGACTTTC. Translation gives CASSYRQKGADSGANVLTF.

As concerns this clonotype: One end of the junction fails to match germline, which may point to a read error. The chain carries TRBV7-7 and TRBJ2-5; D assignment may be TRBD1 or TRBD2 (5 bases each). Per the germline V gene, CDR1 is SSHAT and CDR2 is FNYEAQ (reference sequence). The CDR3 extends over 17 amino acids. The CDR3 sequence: CASSSSSGTQKGETQYF. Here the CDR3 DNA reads TGTGCTAGCAGCTCTTCCTCCGGGACGCAAAAGGGGGAGACCCAGTACTTC. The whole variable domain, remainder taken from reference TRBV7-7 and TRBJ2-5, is GAGVSQSPRYKVTKRGQDVTLRCDPISSHATLYWYQQALGQGPEFLTYFNYEAQPDKSGLPSDRFSAERPEGSISTLTIQRTEQRDSAMYRCASSSSSGTQKGETQYFGPGTRLLVL.

The CDR3 protein is CASSTDDPGYNEQFF. In DNA, the CDR3 is TGCGCCAGCAGCACGGACGATCCGGGATACAATGAGCAGTTCTTC. This chain joins TRBV5-1 and TRBJ2-5; TRBD2 is a possible D gene (5 bases). TRBJ2-1 matches the DNA end more closely, so the J call is doubtful. This CDR3 spans 15 amino acids. The germline CDR1 and CDR2 sequences are SGHRS and YFSETQ.